This section outlines one T cell receptor beta chain sequence together with its context. Preparation of the TCRbeta library was carried out with unique molecular identifiers. TCRdb used MiXCR to reprocess the PCR reads, holding one entry per CDR3 protein. The data show hundreds of thousands of distinct CDR3 sequences, roughly 10% seen once. These data come from a study of T-cell reconstitution after alpha-beta-depleted transplantation in children. Germline V CDR1 and CDR2: SGHDT, YYEEEE. The CDR3 runs 13 residues. V shed 2 bases and J shed 6 bases, with 9 bases lying between them. The chain is built from TRBV5-6 and TRBJ2-4, with D hard to call. The receptor was isolated from a human donor who donated a stem cell graft to a child with acute myeloid leukemia. The specimen comprised PBMCs from the stem cell graft donor, sampled from the stem cell graft. As DNA, the CDR3 is TGTGCCAGCAGCTTAGCGACGGTAAACATTCAGTACTTC. It encodes CASSLATVNIQYF.